What follows describes a single T cell receptor beta chain. Its antigen is not yet known. The library was built by means of 5' RACE. Each TCR library was prepared from 3,000 to 4,500 ng of total RNA. For each sample, cDNA synthesis with SMARTScribe reverse transcriptase was split into eight separate reactions. During cDNA synthesis, unique molecular identifiers containing a 6-nucleotide sample barcode were introduced by template switching. TCRalpha and TCRbeta cDNA was amplified by two nested PCRs of roughly 15 and 9 cycles, with bead purification after each PCR. Before amplification, cDNA was treated with uracil DNA-glycosylase and purified using the QIAquick PCR purification kit. The second PCR added Illumina TruSeq-compatible adapters along with sample-specific barcodes. TapeStation and Qubit were used to check library quality and concentration, and about 5 ng of each library was pooled. The pooled libraries were sequenced with 2 x 100 bp reads and custom sequencing primers on an Illumina HiSeq2500 single-index Rapid Run. In the original analysis: MiGEC version 1.2.6 was used for UMI-based consensus assembly to correct PCR and sequencing errors. MiXCR version 2.1.1 was used to carry out V(D)J alignment, clonotype assembly and CDR3 extraction. Gene usage, clonotype sharing and MAIT/NKT TCR abundance were normalised by analysing the top 1000, 10 000 and 20 000 clonotypes per sample. After downsampling to 27 000 UMIs, diversity was calculated as the inverse Simpson index using the vegan R package. Paired Mann-Whitney U tests were applied to discordant twin pairs, and Benjamini-Hochberg correction was used for multiple testing. The reads underwent TCRdb reprocessing, giving one record for each CDR3 protein sequence and no DNA. TCRdb's processing, not the authors' own work, is the source of the V and J calls. The table kept for this sample lists around 370,000 distinct CDR3 sequences. Jointly, the top ten make up around 2.6% of the sample.

The record originates from a study of monozygotic twins with inflammatory bowel disease (dated by TCRdb to between 2018 and 2021). Looking at the study overall: A total of roughly 28 monozygotic twin pairs were included in the full study, comprising nine German pairs (four IBD-concordant, five IBD-discordant) and 19 IBD-discordant Danish pairs. Disease-associated traits were sought mainly through comparisons between IBD patients and their genetically identical healthy co-twins within discordant pairs. Each individual had, on average, about 151 000 unique TCRalpha sequences and 181 000 unique TCRbeta sequences available for analysis.

There are 14 amino acids in the CDR3, from cysteine to phenylalanine inclusive. Only the protein sequence is given. According to the germline V gene, CDR1 reads SNHLY and CDR2 reads FYNNEI. Overall results and qualifications from the work: No single strong signal or clonotype linked to IBD turned up in the results, so the idea that one exists was not supported. The analysis was unable to tell different T cell subtypes apart. Fewer clonotypes were shared with other individuals by IBD patients than by healthy twins, most markedly in patients showing signs of disease activity. No difference in repertoire similarity was observed between concordant and discordant twins, possibly owing to limited statistical power. TCRbeta repertoire diversity, by inverse Simpson index, was decreased in IBD patients compared with their healthy co-twins. Background noise and inter-individual variability may have been introduced into the repertoires by the differing immunosuppressive treatments among patients.

From each donor, a roughly 2.5 ml peripheral blood sample was collected into PAXgene tubes and stored at -80 degrees C. Without any T cell sorting, total RNA was extracted from whole blood using the PAXgene blood miRNA kit on an automated QIAcube. Peripheral blood from monozygotic twin pairs who were concordant or discordant for inflammatory bowel disease underwent deep TCRalpha and TCRbeta repertoire profiling using unique molecular barcoding. Smoking habits were recorded for all twin pairs, and each individual was classified as a current, former or never smoker. The V and J genes are TRBV2 and TRBJ2-7; there is no DNA to check the TCRdb D call of TRBD1. This sequence was found in a human donor with ulcerative colitis or Crohn's disease, or a healthy co-twin of an affected twin (not recorded which). The specimen sequenced was blood. The CDR3 reads as follows: CASRGTGGRYEQYF.